One and the same sample provided the 15 T cell receptor beta chains below, sequenced in a study of identical twins. TCRdb used MiXCR to reprocess the 5' RACE reads, holding one entry per CDR3 protein. The data hold approximately 670,000 distinct CDR3 sequences, with 6% to 6.5% observed a single time. Sequences were obtained from naive T cells sorted from blood. The source of these receptors is a man aged 18 to 30 in good health.

There are many counts of this clonotype. The chain recombines TRBV4-3 with TRBJ2-1; 11 bases align to TRBD2. The CDR3 is made up of 16 amino acids. V dropped 4 bases and J dropped 7; count of bases not matched to a gene: 9. In germline, CDR1 is LGHNA, CDR2 YSLEER. Here the CDR3 DNA reads TGCGCCAGCAGCCTCAAACTAGCGGGAGAGTTGAATGAGCAGTTCTTC. Protein: CASSLKLAGELNEQFF.

There are many counts of this clonotype. The chain uses TRBV15 and TRBJ2-5; 8 nucleotides match TRBD2. The length of the CDR3 is 15 residues. The junction had 5 bases not matched to a gene; V was cut back by 2 bases and J by 3 bases. Germline CDR1 and CDR2: LNHNV and YYDKDF (reference sequence). CDR3 residues: CATSRIGTREETQYF. DNA for the CDR3: TGTGCCACCAGCAGAATTGGGACTAGAGAAGAGACCCAGTACTTC.

This clonotype has a count of ten or more. The V call is TRBV7-7, the J call TRBJ2-3; TRBD1 agrees at 7 bases. V lost 1 base to trimming and J lost 0 bases; unmatched junction nucleotides: 4. The germline V gene encodes CDR1 SSHAT and CDR2 FNYEAQ (reference sequence). The CDR3 sequence is 16 residues long. The CDR3 DNA reads TGTGCCAGCAGCTTAGGGACAGGAACTAGCACAGATACGCAGTATTTT. Encoded protein: CASSLGTGTSTDTQYF.

This clonotype was found many times. This sequence joins TRBV4-2 and TRBJ2-7, with a possible D match to TRBD2 (6 bases). This CDR3 is built from 14 residues. From germline, CDR1 is LGHNA and CDR2 YNFKEQ. Between the trimmed V and J ends, which lost 3 bases and 0 bases, there was a span of 9 bases. This CDR3 is CASSQPTSSYEQYF. The CDR3 region has the DNA TGTGCCAGCAGCCAGCCGACTAGCTCCTACGAGCAGTACTTC.

The sample holds many counts of this clonotype. The chain couples TRBV3-1 to TRBJ2-3, with 11 bases lining up with TRBD2. V lost 0 bases and J lost 0; bases outside the gene matches: 11. The CDR3 is 20 residues long. Germline CDR1 reads LGHDT; CDR2 reads YNNKEL (reference sequence). The CDR3 is CASSQDRLAGGALSTDTQYF. The CDR3, as DNA: TGTGCCAGCAGCCAAGATAGGCTAGCGGGAGGAGCCCTGAGCACAGATACGCAGTATTTT.

In this sample, this clonotype turned up many times. This sequence joins TRBV12-3 or TRBV12-4 and TRBJ1-6; no definite D call. The CDR3 runs 13 residues. Trimming stripped 5 bases from V and 8 bases from J, with 10 bases between. The CDR3 is CASSAGPYSPLHF. Written as DNA, the CDR3 is TGTGCCAGCAGTGCGGGCCCTTATTCACCCCTCCACTTT.

At least ten counts were recorded for this clonotype. The V gene is TRBV7-9, the J gene TRBJ2-3; 9 nucleotides align to TRBD2. The junction had 8 bases not matched to a gene; V was cut back by 6 bases and J by 1 base. The CDR3 spans 16 residues. Germline V gives CDR1 SEHNR, CDR2 FQNEAQ (reference sequence). The CDR3 DNA reads as TGTGCCAGCAGAAGTAGCGGGAGAGGGGGCACAGATACGCAGTATTTT. It translates to CASRSSGRGGTDTQYF.

The rearrangement links TRBV27 to TRBJ2-2; D gene ambiguous. The V end lost 2 bases, the J end lost 7 bases, and 5 bases lay between the germline ends. The germline V gene has CDR1 MNHEY and CDR2 SMNVEV (reference sequence). This CDR3 is 12 amino acids long. The CDR3 DNA follows: TGTGCCAGCAGTTTAACGGGCGGGGAGCTGTTTTTT. This codes for CASSLTGGELFF.

This clonotype was detected many times. This chain connects TRBV4-2 to TRBJ2-7; 7 bases are a match to TRBD2. After removal of 1 base from V and 7 bases from J, the junction contained 7 bases not matched to a gene. Germline V gene data show CDR1 as LGHNA and CDR2 as YNFKEQ. CDR3 length: 14 residues. This chain's CDR3 is CASSQAGGVGEQYF. CDR3 coding DNA: TGTGCCAGCAGCCAAGCGGGGGGAGTGGGAGAGCAGTACTTC.

This clonotype was recorded at least ten times. The V call is TRBV7-9, the J call TRBJ2-1; 13 nucleotides match TRBD2. This CDR3 is 15 amino acids long. With V trimmed by 6 bases and J by 8 bases, 7 bases remained unmatched. In germline, CDR1 is SEHNR, CDR2 FQNEAQ (reference sequence). The CDR3 DNA follows: TGTGCCAGCAGGGCTAGGACTAGCGGGAGTCATGAGCAGTTCTTC. This codes for CASRARTSGSHEQFF.

This clonotype has a count of ten or more. V is TRBV27 and J is TRBJ2-1, with no clear D. Germline CDR1 reads MNHEY; CDR2 reads SMNVEV (reference sequence). The CDR3 is 12 amino acids. With 5 bases removed from V and 10 bases from J, the gap between germline ends came to 12 bases. The CDR3 sequence is CASSLPFWEQFF. CDR3 in DNA: TGTGCCAGCAGTCTCCCCTTTTGGGAGCAGTTCTTC.

This clonotype has at least ten counts. The gene calls are TRBV12-3 or TRBV12-4 and TRBJ2-5; the D gene is possibly TRBD2 (5 bases). The V end lost 3 bases, the J end lost 4 bases, and 9 bases lay between the germline ends. This CDR3 region has 13 residues. The CDR3 region has the DNA TGTGCCAGCAGTTTTTACGAGGGAGAGACCCAGTACTTC. This codes for CASSFYEGETQYF.

This clonotype was seen ten or more times. The chain carries TRBV4-3 and TRBJ1-6, with 8 positions matching TRBD1. With 1 base clipped from V and 7 bases from J, the junction kept 9 bases outside the gene matches. CDR1 is LGHNA, CDR2 YSLEER, per germline. The CDR3 has 17 amino acids. The CDR3 nucleotides are TGCGCCAGCAGCCAAGTAATGGGGGGGACAGGCAATTCACCCCTCCACTTT. As protein: CASSQVMGGTGNSPLHF.

This chain joins TRBV7-2 and TRBJ1-3; 7 bases agree with TRBD1. This CDR3 region has 15 residues. V lost 7 bases and J lost 5; bases outside the gene matches: 11. CDR1 SGHTA and CDR2 FQGNSA come from the germline V gene. DNA for the CDR3: TGTGCCAGCACCCTAGACGGGACAGCCCGAAACACCATATATTTT. Encoded protein: CASTLDGTARNTIYF.

The table lists this clonotype with a count of one. This may be a read error: a much more frequent sequence differs by one nucleotide. The rearrangement uses TRBV12-3 or TRBV12-4 and TRBJ2-7, with 14 nucleotides matching TRBD2. This CDR3 contains 18 residues. The ends lost 3 bases at V and 5 bases at J; junction bases unmatched: 12. The CDR3 sequence: CASSFIVGTSGSSDEQYF. Here the CDR3 DNA reads TGTGCCAGCAGTTTTATTGTCGGGACTAGCGGGAGTAGCGACGAGCAGTACTTC.